A single sample is the source of the 4 T cell receptor beta chains below, sequenced in a study of blood T cells in healthy people across ages. A J-beta primer mix and a sample-barcoded 5' primer were used in a second PCR of roughly 7 to 12 cycles. TCRdb reanalysed the 5' RACE reads using MiXCR and keeps one entry per CDR3 protein. The table lists about 580,000 distinct CDR3 sequences, around half of them singletons, with under 30% in the top ten. Material: blood. These receptors came from a man aged 80 or over in good health.

This clonotype has just a few counts. V usage is TRBV20-1 and J usage is TRBJ2-1, with no clear D. This CDR3 has 12 amino acids. CDR1 DFQATT and CDR2 SNEGSKA come from the germline V gene (reference sequence). The CDR3 sequence is CNPVASYNEQFF. In nucleotides, the CDR3 is TGCAACCCTGTTGCCAGTTACAATGAGCAGTTCTTC.

The V call is TRBV2, the J call TRBJ1-1, with D uncertain. Deletions cut 2 bases from V and 3 bases from J, with 7 bases between. The CDR3 covers 13 residues. The germline V gene has CDR1 SNHLY and CDR2 FYNNEI. CDR3 nucleotides: TGTGCCAGCAGTGAAAGGTGGGACACTGAAGCTTTCTTT. Its protein product is CASSERWDTEAFF.

The chain carries TRBV4-1 and TRBJ2-4; D might be TRBD2 (6 bases). The closer fit of TRBJ2-7 to the DNA end suggests the J call may be wrong. The CDR3 is 16 residues long. Germline-derived CDR1 and CDR2 are MGHRA and YSYEKL. The CDR3 nucleotides are TGCGCCAGCAGCCGCGGGGCGGGTGATTATCTCTACGAGCAGTACTTC. Protein product: CASSRGAGDYLYEQYF.

In its sample, this clonotype was seen once. One end of the junction does not line up with germline, which may come from a read error. The chain combines TRBV19 with TRBJ1-1; D uncertain. This CDR3 has 15 amino acids. In germline, CDR1 is LNHDA, CDR2 SQIVND (reference sequence). The CDR3 is CAGSIDQGYSAEAFF. In nucleotides, the CDR3 is TGTGCCGGTAGTATAGATCAAGGGTATTCAGCTGAAGCTTTCTTT.